These 2 T cell receptor beta chains share one sample of origin, sequenced in a study of T cell responses to AZD1222 COVID-19 vaccine. The repertoire was sequenced with immunoSEQ multiplex PCR; TCRdb's copy has only in-frame clones and lacks some. The table records fewer than 150,000 clones, about 91% of them present only once. This material consisted of peripheral blood, taken 28 days after the second AZD1222 dose. The receptors derive from an adult who received the AZD1222 COVID-19 vaccine.

The chain employs TRBV6-4 and TRBJ1-2, with TRBD1 identical over 8 bases. V dropped 6 bases and J dropped 9; count of bases not matched to a gene: 6. Germline V gene data show CDR1 as MRHNA and CDR2 as SNTAGT. There are 12 residues in the CDR3. This CDR3 reads CASSRQGMSYTF. CDR3 sequence (DNA): TGTGCCAGCAGCCGACAGGGGATGAGCTACACCTTC.

The chain links TRBV19 to TRBJ1-1; D not resolved. Trimming left V 6 bases short and J 10 bases short, with 15 bases between. This CDR3 contains 12 residues. Germline V gene lookup returns CDR1 LNHDA and CDR2 SQIVND (reference sequence). The CDR3 loop is CASSTPSRPAFF. The CDR3, as DNA: TGTGCCAGTAGCACCCCTTCCCGGCCAGCTTTCTTT.